The text below deals with one T cell receptor beta chain. Its antigen is still unknown. Measured with immunoSEQ multiplex PCR; TCRdb has only the in-frame clones, and not every one. There are nearly 750,000 clones in the sample; around 70% occur only once, and approximately 1.7% lies in the top ten. Each of the donors was a healthy adult who was HIV-negative and had not had a recent acute infection or vaccination. This specimen comes from a study of shared clonotypes between healthy human individuals. Study-level findings and limits: An effect of sequencing depth on clonotype sharing among donors was expected.

Per the germline V gene, CDR1 is MDHEN and CDR2 is SYDVKM. V lost 6 bases and J lost 0; bases outside the gene matches: 13. The CDR3 consists of 17 residues. The sequenced sample was memory CD4+ T cells sorted from blood. The subset here: CD45RA-negative fraction. The clonotype comes from a woman under 40 in good health. This chain connects TRBV28 to TRBJ1-1; 7 bases agree with TRBD1. The CDR3 is CASREQGSMRMNTEAFF. The CDR3 coding sequence is TGTGCCAGCAGGGAACAGGGGAGCATGAGGATGAACACTGAAGCTTTCTTT.